This T cell receptor beta chain was identified in a study of identical twins. Findings of the study overall: Sharing of beta out-of-frame sequences by twins showed a weaker excess. The abundant beta clonotypes from cord blood had fewer insertions, and memory repertoires had none of this.

Regarding this clonotype: Its cognate antigen is unknown.

Template switching added a universal primer binding site, and final cDNA carried unique molecular identifiers. From the 5' RACE reads, TCRdb called clonotypes with MiXCR, one entry per CDR3 protein. This sample has approximately 410,000 distinct CDR3 sequences, with 15% to 20% found just once. Healthy Caucasians were all of the donors. The CDR3 is 14 residues long. V shed 6 bases and J 6 bases; nucleotides not matched to a gene: 9. Germline V lookup: CDR1 DFQATT, CDR2 SNEGSKA (reference sequence). The rearrangement uses TRBV20-1 and TRBJ2-7; the match to TRBD2 covers 12 bases. Sequenced sample: naive T cells sorted from blood. This clonotype was obtained from a man aged 50 to 59 in good health. CDR3 in amino acids: CSARRLAGVFEQYF. The CDR3 region has the DNA TGCAGTGCCCGGAGACTAGCGGGAGTGTTCGAGCAGTACTTC.